These 27 T cell receptor beta chains originate from one sample sequenced in a study of PD-1 blockade in mismatch repair-deficient tumors (dated by TCRdb to 2016 to 2017). The method behind the library was the immunoSEQ multiplex PCR assay. TCRdb re-hosts the immuneACCESS table, in-frame sequences only. Its copies lack some clones; in the studies checked, an unresolved V gene accounts for under half of them, and the cause for the rest is not known. The sample table records 80,000 to 130,000 clones; about four fifths of these occur just once. Approximately 6.7% of the sample comes from the top ten. Material: peripheral blood, obtained approximately 35 weeks after starting pembrolizumab. Receptors were obtained from an adult with mismatch repair-deficient cancer.

This sequence joins TRBV5-4 and TRBJ2-7, with 10 nucleotides matching TRBD1. This CDR3 has 14 amino acids. The germline V gene has CDR1 SGHNT and CDR2 YYREEE (reference sequence). V lost 4 bases to trimming and J lost 4 bases; unmatched junction nucleotides: 5. CDR3 region: CASSTDRGPYEQYF. For the CDR3, the DNA is TGTGCCAGCAGCACCGACAGGGGGCCTTACGAGCAGTACTTC.

This chain connects TRBV29-1 to TRBJ1-1; no reliable D call. Trimming stripped 1 base from V and 1 base from J, with 7 bases between. This CDR3 contains 13 residues. Germline CDR1 is SQVTM and CDR2 is ANQGSEA. The CDR3 loop is CSVEVQENTEAFF. Written as DNA, the CDR3 is TGCAGCGTTGAAGTCCAAGAGAACACTGAAGCTTTCTTT.

This CDR3 is CASSRAIGEQYF. The CDR3 DNA reads as TGTGCCAGCAGCCGCGCTATCGGCGAGCAGTACTTC. The rearrangement links TRBV6-5 to TRBJ2-7, with D hard to call. This CDR3 has 12 residues. Trimming removed 6 bases at V and 6 bases at J, with 12 bases between. In germline, CDR1 is MNHEY, CDR2 SVGAGI.

Only a few counts were recorded for this clone. The rearrangement joins TRBV9 to TRBJ2-3; D not resolved. This CDR3 is 14 amino acids long. Trimming stripped 0 bases from V and 6 bases from J, with 11 bases between. CDR1 is SGDLS and CDR2 is YYNGEE in the germline V gene. The CDR3 DNA follows: TGTGCCAGCAGCGTAGGACGTGCGTCCGATACGCAGTATTTT. Translation gives CASSVGRASDTQYF.

The J gene is TRBJ2-1, the V gene TRBV9; D gene ambiguous. CDR3 size: 11 residues. The germline gives CDR1 SGDLS, CDR2 YYNGEE. With 7 bases removed from V and 7 bases from J, the gap between germline ends came to 9 bases. CDR3 in amino acids: CASASSNEQFF. The CDR3 DNA follows: TGTGCCAGCGCCTCTTCGAATGAGCAGTTCTTC.

The chain combines TRBV7-9 with TRBJ2-1, with 16 bases fitting TRBD2. The CDR3 length is 17 residues. Germline CDR1 is SEHNR and CDR2 is FQNEAQ (reference sequence). V shed 0 bases, J shed 7 bases, and the junction held 3 bases outside the gene matches. CDR3 loop: CASSLAPGLAGGNEQFF. The CDR3 bases are TGTGCCAGCAGCTTAGCCCCGGGACTAGCGGGAGGGAATGAGCAGTTCTTC.

This clone was recorded many times. This chain links TRBV5-4 with TRBJ1-5, with unresolved D. The CDR3 consists of 14 residues. Germline assignment: CDR1 SGHNT and CDR2 YYREEE (reference sequence). Deletions cut 3 bases from V and 0 bases from J, with 7 bases between. Here the CDR3 reads CASSSGISNQPQHF. The CDR3 DNA sequence: TGTGCCAGCAGCTCGGGTATTAGCAATCAGCCCCAGCATTTT.

The genes are TRBV9 and TRBJ2-1, with D possibly matching TRBD1 (5 bases). Trimming took off 0 bases at V and 10 bases at J, with 8 bases between the two ends. CDR1 is SGDLS and CDR2 is YYNGEE in the germline V gene. The CDR3 contains 12 residues. CDR3 in DNA: TGTGCCAGCAGCGTAGTGGGGCGAGAGCAGTTCTTC. It is translated as CASSVVGREQFF.

The CDR3 sequence: CATSRDRQGGFGYTF. CDR3 DNA sequence: TGTGCCACCAGCAGAGATCGACAGGGAGGGTTTGGCTACACCTTC. This chain uses TRBV15 with TRBJ1-2; TRBD1 agrees at 7 bases. Germline CDR1 is LNHNV and CDR2 is YYDKDF (reference sequence). The CDR3 spans 15 residues. V shed 0 bases, J shed 7 bases, and the junction held 8 bases outside the gene matches.

V usage is TRBV6-6 and J usage is TRBJ1-4; possibly TRBD1 for D (6 bases). V lost 5 bases to trimming and J lost 5 bases, with 15 bases between them. CDR1 is MNHNY and CDR2 is SVGAGI in the germline V gene (reference sequence). The CDR3 has 15 residues. CDR3 bases: TGTGCCAGCAGTCCCCCGGTGGGGGCGAATGAAAAACTGTTTTTT. This encodes CASSPPVGANEKLFF.

The genes are TRBV7-2 and TRBJ2-7; TRBD2 matches 15 bases. Losses at the gene ends were 5 bases for V and 2 bases for J; bases not matched to a gene: 10. The CDR3 is made up of 18 amino acids. Looked up from germline, CDR1 is SGHTA and CDR2 is FQGNSA. CDR3 residues: CASSDFGLAGGPAYEQYF. The CDR3 DNA follows: TGTGCCAGCAGCGATTTCGGACTAGCGGGAGGGCCTGCCTACGAGCAGTACTTC. Supplemented by reference TRBV7-2 and TRBJ2-7, the full variable domain reads GAGVSQSPSNKVTEKGKDVELRCDPISGHTALYWYRQSLGQGLEFLIYFQGNSAPDKSGLPSDRFSAERTGGSVSTLTIQRTQQEDSAVYLCASSDFGLAGGPAYEQYFGPGTRLTVT.

This clone showed up just once. V gene TRBV9 combines with J gene TRBJ2-1; 7 bases are a match to TRBD2. Germline lookup yields CDR1 SGDLS and CDR2 YYNGEE. Unmatched junction bases numbered 11, after V lost 0 bases and J lost 2 bases. The length of the CDR3 is 18 residues. The CDR3 DNA follows: TGTGCCAGCAGCGTAGGAATCCCTCGCGGGAGAGCCTACAATGAGCAGTTCTTC. Protein: CASSVGIPRGRAYNEQFF.

This sequence joins TRBV10-3 and TRBJ2-3; 11 bases line up with TRBD2. The CDR3 spans 15 residues. Germline V CDR1 and CDR2: ENHRY, SYGVKD. V lost 2 bases to trimming and J lost 5 bases; unmatched junction nucleotides: 3. CDR3 nucleotide sequence: TGTGCCATCAGTGAGCGGGGGACTAGCGGAGATACGCAGTATTTT. This codes for CAISERGTSGDTQYF.

The rearrangement uses TRBV10-3 and TRBJ2-5; TRBD2 might be the D (7 bases). The ends were cut back, 7 bases at V and 4 bases at J, with 13 bases in the middle. CDR3 size: 13 residues. CDR1 and CDR2 (germline): ENHRY, SYGVKD. The CDR3 reads CAINRGGGETQYF. DNA for the CDR3: TGTGCCATCAACCGCGGGGGCGGAGAGACCCAGTACTTC.

This rearrangement joins TRBV5-1 to TRBJ1-4; 8 bases agree with TRBD1. Germline V gene sequence: CDR1 SGHRS, CDR2 YFSETQ. This CDR3 comprises 18 residues. V lost 1 base to trimming and J lost 5 bases; unmatched junction nucleotides: 13. Here the CDR3 DNA reads TGCGCCAGCAGCTTGTCGGGACAGGAACCTACAAAGAATGAAAAACTGTTTTTT. Protein sequence: CASSLSGQEPTKNEKLFF. The full variable domain, in which reference TRBV5-1 and TRBJ1-4 provide the parts outside the CDR3, is KAGVTQTPRYLIKTRGQQVTLSCSPISGHRSVSWYQQTPGQGLQFLFEYFSETQRNKGNFPGRFSGRQFSNSRSEMNVSTLELGDSALYLCASSLSGQEPTKNEKLFFGSGTQLSVL.

The V call is TRBV19, the J call TRBJ1-2; D not resolved. The CDR3 runs to 15 residues. The germline CDR1 and CDR2 sequences are LNHDA and SQIVND (reference sequence). V lost 6 bases to trimming and J lost 8 bases, with 22 bases between them. CDR3 in DNA: TGTGCCAGTAGCCCTGACCCGGGCCGCGCCCGAGGCTACACCTTC. Translation: CASSPDPGRARGYTF. Complete variable domain (other parts from reference TRBV19 and TRBJ1-2): DGGITQSPKYLFRKEGQNVTLSCEQNLNHDAMYWYRQDPGQGLRLIYYSQIVNDFQKGDIAEGYSVSREKKESFPLTVTSAQKNPTAFYLCASSPDPGRARGYTFGSGTRLTVV.

The genes are TRBV19 and TRBJ2-3; D may be TRBD1 or TRBD2 (5 bases each). Germline loops: CDR1 LNHDA, CDR2 SQIVND (reference sequence). V was cut by 7 bases and J by 2 bases, with 10 bases left in between. The CDR3 spans 13 residues. The CDR3 loop is CASTRDHTDTQYF. The DNA of the CDR3 is TGTGCCAGTACCCGGGACCACACAGATACGCAGTATTTT. Full variable domain (outside the CDR3, taken from reference TRBV19 and TRBJ2-3): DGGITQSPKYLFRKEGQNVTLSCEQNLNHDAMYWYRQDPGQGLRLIYYSQIVNDFQKGDIAEGYSVSREKKESFPLTVTSAQKNPTAFYLCASTRDHTDTQYFGPGTRLTVL.

The chain couples TRBV10-3 to TRBJ2-1, with 7 nucleotides matching TRBD2. Germline CDR1 reads ENHRY; CDR2 reads SYGVKD. CDR3 length: 13 residues. V dropped 11 bases and J dropped 5; count of bases not matched to a gene: 9. The CDR3, as DNA: TGTGCCGGTGGCGGGAGCTTGAACAATGAGCAGTTCTTC. This translates into CAGGGSLNNEQFF.

The CDR3 DNA is TGTGCCAGTAGTATAGGGGGAGCTGGGGAGCAGTACTTC. Translating it yields CASSIGGAGEQYF. This chain joins TRBV19 and TRBJ2-7, with a possible D match to TRBD2 (5 bases). The germline V gene encodes CDR1 LNHDA and CDR2 SQIVND (reference sequence). V was trimmed by 1 base and J by 7 bases, leaving 11 bases between them. This CDR3 region has 13 residues.

The rearrangement joins TRBV4-3 to TRBJ2-5; 8 bases agree with TRBD1. V was clipped by 5 bases and J by 4 bases; unmatched bases: 6. The length of the CDR3 is 14 residues. Germline V gene lookup returns CDR1 LGHNA and CDR2 YSLEER. The CDR3 DNA reads as TGCGCCAGCAGCGAAGGACAGGGTATAGAGACCCAGTACTTC. This encodes CASSEGQGIETQYF.

This rearrangement joins TRBV18 to TRBJ2-7, with TRBD2 as a possible D gene (6 bases). The germline V and J ends were trimmed by 3 bases and 7 bases, with 16 bases remaining between them. CDR1 is KGHSH, CDR2 LQKENI, per germline. This CDR3 is 14 amino acids long. The CDR3 region has the DNA TGTGCCAGCTCACCGTCGGGACTTTTTATAGAGCAGTACTTC. Its translation: CASSPSGLFIEQYF.

The chain joins TRBV27 to TRBJ2-1, with TRBD2 as a possible D gene (7 bases). Germline V gene lookup returns CDR1 MNHEY and CDR2 SMNVEV (reference sequence). V lost 8 bases and J lost 8, with 22 bases in between. The CDR3 length is 15 residues. CDR3 DNA sequence: TGTGCCAGCCGTAGGGGGGGCGGGAGTTCCCATGAGCAGTTCTTC. Its translation: CASRRGGGSSHEQFF.

This clone was recorded once. The chain recombines TRBV11-1 with TRBJ2-5, with TRBD1 as a possible D gene (7 bases). The CDR3 loop spans 14 amino acids. From germline, CDR1 is SGHAT and CDR2 FQDESV (reference sequence). V lost 5 bases to trimming and J lost 4 bases, with 14 bases between them. CDR3 DNA: TGTGCCAGCAGCCGCGGGACAGCCCGAGAGACCCAGTACTTC. It is translated as CASSRGTARETQYF.

The rearrangement uses TRBV10-1 and TRBJ1-5; a weak D match, TRBD1 (6 bases). V dropped 5 bases and J dropped 3 bases, with 14 bases sitting between them. This CDR3 has 15 residues. CDR1 and CDR2 (germline): WNHNN, SYGVQD (reference sequence). CDR3 sequence: CASSKNREPNQPQHF. CDR3 in DNA: TGCGCCAGCAGTAAAAACAGGGAGCCCAATCAGCCCCAGCATTTT.

J is TRBJ2-1 and V is TRBV5-4, with TRBD2 matching 7 bases. Germline V gives CDR1 SGHNT, CDR2 YYREEE (reference sequence). V dropped 0 bases and J dropped 5; count of bases not matched to a gene: 5. The CDR3 is 15 amino acids. The CDR3, as DNA: TGTGCCAGCAGCTTGGCCGGGAGGAGGGACAATGAGCAGTTCTTC. Translated: CASSLAGRRDNEQFF.

In this sample, this clone turned up a few times. The chain carries TRBV5-1 and TRBJ2-1; D possibly corresponds to TRBD1 (5 bases). The CDR3 sequence is 15 residues long. V was trimmed by 0 bases and J by 5 bases, leaving 12 bases between them. CDR1 is SGHRS and CDR2 is YFSETQ in the germline V gene. In nucleotides, the CDR3 is TGCGCCAGCAGCTTGGCAGGACAACTGCACAATGAGCAGTTCTTC. Protein sequence: CASSLAGQLHNEQFF. Variable domain in full (rest from reference TRBV5-1 and TRBJ2-1): KAGVTQTPRYLIKTRGQQVTLSCSPISGHRSVSWYQQTPGQGLQFLFEYFSETQRNKGNFPGRFSGRQFSNSRSEMNVSTLELGDSALYLCASSLAGQLHNEQFFGPGTRLTVL.

The rearrangement uses TRBV29-1 and TRBJ2-7; D remains unclear. CDR3 length: 14 residues. Between the trimmed V and J ends, which lost 1 base and 0 bases, there was a span of 10 bases. Per the germline V gene, CDR1 is SQVTM and CDR2 is ANQGSEA. CDR3 loop: CSVEGPDNSYEQYF. The CDR3 DNA is TGCAGCGTTGAAGGGCCAGACAACTCCTACGAGCAGTACTTC.